Listed below are T cell receptor beta chains from one sample, sequenced in a study of T-cell memory formation after mild COVID-19. One entry per CDR3 protein results from TCRdb running MiXCR on the 5' RACE reads. The data contain 300,000 to 350,000 distinct CDR3 sequences, 13% to 15% of them singletons. Sequencing was done on a sample of PBMCs or a T cell subset sorted from them (not recorded which). The receptor source for this set is a man in his late teens or twenties who had mild COVID-19 (a few samples of this study predate the infection). Cell type and time point are not known. Each CDR3 is given with its conserved first and last residue. Fields, in order: D gene, J gene, clone size, V gene, CDR3 DNA, CDR3 protein. D genes are given only for firm matches. Only part of the rows carry a size: once, few, many, or a class if the clone is expanded.

>-|TRBJ2-1|many|TRBV20-1
TGCAGTGCTAGAGACCCCCCCCAGGGTGAGCAGTTCTTC
CSARDPPQGEQFF
>TRBD1|TRBJ1-6|few|TRBV3-1
TGTGCCAGCAGCCAGAATTCAGGGGGCGACTATAATTCACCCCTCCACTTT
CASSQNSGGDYNSPLHF
>TRBD2|TRBJ2-1|few|TRBV7-6
TGTGCCAGCAGCTTTAGCGGGGGCCTGAATGAGCAGTTCTTC
CASSFSGGLNEQFF
>TRBD2|TRBJ2-5|few|TRBV28
TGTGCCAGCAGTTTGAAACTCAGCGGGGGGCCTCTTAGGTCAGAGACCCAGTACTTC
CASSLKLSGGPLRSETQYF
>-|TRBJ1-1|-|TRBV19
TGTGCCAGTAGTATTACGTCGGGCACTGAAGCTTTCTTT
CASSITSGTEAFF
>-|TRBJ2-7|-|TRBV9
TGTGCCAGCAGCGTAGTGGGGAGCTCCTACGAGCAGTACTTC
CASSVVGSSYEQYF
>-|TRBJ2-3|-|TRBV28
TGTGCCAGCAGTTCTCACGGGACTGGATTAGATACGCAGTATTTT
CASSSHGTGLDTQYF
>-|TRBJ2-3|-|TRBV9
TGTGCCAGCAGCGTAGCTAGCTATACTAGCACAGATACGCAGTATTTT
CASSVASYTSTDTQYF
>-|TRBJ2-1|-|TRBV7-6
TGTGCCAGCAGCTCTCCGTCGGGCGGCAATGAGCAGTTCTTC
CASSSPSGGNEQFF
>-|TRBJ1-1|many|TRBV7-9
TGTGCCAGCAGCCTCTCTCAGGGAAACACTGAAGCTTTCTTT
CASSLSQGNTEAFF
>TRBD2|TRBJ2-5|many|TRBV5-1
TGCGCCAGCAGCTTAACCTTACTAGCGGGGACTCGTGAGACCCAGTACTTC
CASSLTLLAGTRETQYF
>TRBD2|TRBJ2-3|-|TRBV24-1
TGTGCCACCAGTGATTTTGTTTTTCGGACCAATAGCGGGGGGGCCGCAGATACGCAGTATTTT
CATSDFVFRTNSGGAADTQYF
>-|TRBJ2-6|-|TRBV12-3/TRBV12-4
TGTGCCAGCAACTCAGGGGCGACCGGGGCCAACGTCCTGACTTTC
CASNSGATGANVLTF
>-|TRBJ2-7|-|TRBV7-2
TGTGCCGCGAGCACGAGGCAAGGGCCGTCCTACGAGCAGTACTTC
CAASTRQGPSYEQYF
>-|TRBJ1-1|-|TRBV5-1
TGCGCCAGCGGAAAGATGAACACTGAAGCTTTCTTT
CASGKMNTEAFF
>TRBD1|TRBJ2-2|few|TRBV27
TGTGCCAGCAGGCAGGGGGCACGAAACACCGGGGAGCTGTTTTTT
CASRQGARNTGELFF
>-|TRBJ1-6|few|TRBV6-2/TRBV6-3
TGTGCCAGCAGTTCCTTTAATTCACCCCTCCACTTT
CASSSFNSPLHF
>-|TRBJ1-1|-|TRBV12-3/TRBV12-4
TGTGCCAGCAGTTTAGGGATGGGACCTAAGAACACTGAAGCTTTCTTT
CASSLGMGPKNTEAFF
>-|TRBJ2-2|once|TRBV28
TGTGCCAGCACGCGATTCGGGGGCTTTCGGCTCGGTACCGGGGAGCTGTTTTTT
CASTRFGGFRLGTGELFF
>-|TRBJ2-3|few|TRBV5-1
TGCGCCAGCAGCCCACAGGGAGGCACAGATACGCAGTATTTT
CASSPQGGTDTQYF
>-|TRBJ1-5|-|TRBV6-2/TRBV6-3
TGTGCCAGCAGTTACCACGACAGTTCACGGCCCAAGCATTTT
CASSYHDSSRPKHF
>TRBD2|TRBJ2-3|-|TRBV20-1
TGCAGTGCTAGACCGGGGAGCGGGGGGCCAGATACGCAGTATTTT
CSARPGSGGPDTQYF
>-|TRBJ2-1|-|TRBV4-1
TGCGCCAGCAGCCACCCCCCCGGGGGCTTGGACAATGAGCAGTTCTTC
CASSHPPGGLDNEQFF
>TRBD2|TRBJ2-7|many|TRBV4-1
TGCGCCAGCAGCCAGTTACGCAGGGCACTAGCGGGAGACCCCTACGAGCAGTACTTC
CASSQLRRALAGDPYEQYF
>TRBD2|TRBJ2-3|-|TRBV7-9
TGTGCCAGCAGCCCCGGTGGCGGGGGGCAAAACCGGGCAGATACGCAGTATTTT
CASSPGGGGQNRADTQYF
>TRBD1|TRBJ2-4|-|TRBV6-6
TGTGCCAGCGGACAGGACATTCAGTACTTC
CASGQDIQYF
>-|TRBJ2-3|-|TRBV5-1
TGCGCCAGCAGCTTGTTCTCGGCCCCAGATACGCAGTATTTT
CASSLFSAPDTQYF
>TRBD1|TRBJ2-4|-|TRBV7-2
TGTGCCAGCAGCCGGGACAGACTAGCCAAAAACATTCAGTACTTC
CASSRDRLAKNIQYF
>-|TRBJ2-1|-|TRBV5-1
TGCGCCAGCAGTTCGGGCAGGACGGATGAGCAGTTCTTC
CASSSGRTDEQFF
>-|TRBJ2-7|-|TRBV3-1
TGTGCCAGCAGCCAAGGACTGGAGCAGTACTTC
CASSQGLEQYF
>-|TRBJ2-5|many|TRBV5-1
TGCGCCAGCAGCTTGGCGAACCGGGGGGCGGGGAAGACCCAGTACTTC
CASSLANRGAGKTQYF
>-|TRBJ1-1|-|TRBV12-3/TRBV12-4
TGTGCCAGCACGAAGCAGGGGAACACTGAAGCTTTCTTT
CASTKQGNTEAFF
>-|TRBJ2-7|many|TRBV12-3/TRBV12-4
TGTGCCAGCAGCCCCTCTTTGGGCGAGCAGTACTTC
CASSPSLGEQYF
>TRBD1|TRBJ2-5|-|TRBV5-1
TGCGCCAGCAGCCCCGGGACAGGGTCGTACATGGAGACCCAGTACTTC
CASSPGTGSYMETQYF
>-|TRBJ2-1|few|TRBV6-5
TGTGCCAGCAGTTACTCGTGGAGGGGGCATGCTGAGCAGTTCTTC
CASSYSWRGHAEQFF
>TRBD1|TRBJ1-5|-|TRBV7-8
TGTGCCAGCAGCACCCCGGACAGGTCCCAGCATTTT
CASSTPDRSQHF
>-|TRBJ2-3|-|TRBV7-9
TGTGCCAGCAGCTTAATTTCCAAGGGGGCAGATACGCAGTATTTT
CASSLISKGADTQYF
>-|TRBJ1-6|-|TRBV2
TGTGCCAGCAGTGAAAGGCAGGAGAGCTCCTATAATTCACCCCTCCACTTT
CASSERQESSYNSPLHF
>-|TRBJ1-2|-|TRBV30
TGTGCCTGCACCCCGGGGGCGGGTGGCTATGGCTACACCTTC
CACTPGAGGYGYTF
>-|TRBJ1-2|-|TRBV24-1
TGTGCCACCGGACACCTGGACTATGGCTACACCTTC
CATGHLDYGYTF
>TRBD2|TRBJ2-7|-|TRBV2
TGTGCCACCGGAGGCCGGGGGGGACCTTCCTACGAGCAGTACTTC
CATGGRGGPSYEQYF
>-|TRBJ2-2|-|TRBV12-3/TRBV12-4
TGTGCCAGCAGTGTAGCGGCGCAACCGGAGCTGTTTTTT
CASSVAAQPELFF
>TRBD1|TRBJ2-7|-|TRBV5-1
TGCGCCAGCAGCTTGGCGGTCCGACAGGGCTCCGAGCAGTACTTC
CASSLAVRQGSEQYF
>-|TRBJ1-4|few|TRBV6-2/TRBV6-3
TGTGCCAGCAGTCACAATGAAAAACTGTTTTTT
CASSHNEKLFF
>-|TRBJ2-5|-|TRBV11-3
TGTGCCAGCAGCCTTACTAGCACTGAGACCCAGTACTTC
CASSLTSTETQYF
>-|TRBJ2-1|-|TRBV7-2
TGTGCCAGCAGCTTAAATGTGGGTAGCGGTGGAAATGAGCAGTTCTTC
CASSLNVGSGGNEQFF
>-|TRBJ1-2|-|TRBV13
TGTGCCACCTCGGCGGGAGGTAACTATGGCTACACCTTC
CATSAGGNYGYTF
>-|TRBJ2-2|few|TRBV2
TGTGCCAGCAGTGGACGCAACACCGGGGAGCTGTTTTTT
CASSGRNTGELFF
>TRBD1|TRBJ2-2|many|TRBV6-4
TGTGCCAGCAGTGACTCGGACAGGCACACCGGGGAGCTGTTTTTT
CASSDSDRHTGELFF
>-|TRBJ1-1|few|TRBV12-3/TRBV12-4
TGTGCCAGCAGTTTTGTACAGAACACTGAAGCTTTCTTT
CASSFVQNTEAFF
>-|TRBJ1-1|many|TRBV5-1
TGCGCCAGCTCGAGGGGGGAGATGACTGAAGCTTTCTTT
CASSRGEMTEAFF